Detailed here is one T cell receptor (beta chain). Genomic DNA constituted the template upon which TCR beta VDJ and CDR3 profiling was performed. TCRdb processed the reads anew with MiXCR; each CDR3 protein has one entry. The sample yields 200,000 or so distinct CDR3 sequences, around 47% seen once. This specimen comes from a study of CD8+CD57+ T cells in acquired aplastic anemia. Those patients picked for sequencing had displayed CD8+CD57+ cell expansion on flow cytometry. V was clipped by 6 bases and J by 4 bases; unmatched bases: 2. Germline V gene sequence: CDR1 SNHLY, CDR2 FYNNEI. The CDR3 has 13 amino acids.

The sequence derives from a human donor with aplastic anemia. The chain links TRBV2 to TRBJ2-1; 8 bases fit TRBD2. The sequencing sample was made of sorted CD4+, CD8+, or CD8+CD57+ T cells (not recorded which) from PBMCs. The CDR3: CASSGGGYNEQFF. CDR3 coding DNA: TGTGCCAGCAGCGGGGGGGGATACAATGAGCAGTTCTTC. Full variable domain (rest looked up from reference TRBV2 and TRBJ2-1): EPEVTQTPSHQVTQMGQEVILRCVPISNHLYFYWYRQILGQKVEFLVSFYNNEISEKSEIFDDQFSVERPDGSNFTLKIRSTKLEDSAMYFCASSGGGYNEQFFGPGTRLTVL.